Listed below are T cell receptor beta chains from one sample, sequenced in a study of graft-versus-host responses after intestinal transplantation. Generated by immunoSEQ multiplex PCR, the TCRdb table keeps only in-frame clones and is missing some. Counted here are fewer than 75,000 clones, around nine tenths occurring once; the ten biggest clones make up 1.5% to 2%. This specimen consisted of PBMCs, obtained 26 days after transplant. These receptors originate from a human patient who received an intestinal transplant, so some T cells may come from the graft donor. Each CDR3 is given without its conserved first and last residue. D genes are given only for firm matches.

ASTRGWVETQY,TRBV7-6,-
ASSYFRQGAADTQY,TRBV6-5,TRBD1
ASSLLTRTWPQPQH,TRBV28,-
ASTDRVGSSGANVLT,TRBV28,TRBD1
ASRPAGVLDEQF,TRBV5-1,TRBD2
ASSGMAGTSTDTQY,TRBV11-2,-
ASSLGRTNEQF,TRBV27,-
ASSSQGLSGANVLT,TRBV6-5,-
ASSSGQGANEQF,TRBV5-1,TRBD1
ASRVAGNTGELF,TRBV7-3,TRBD2
ASSNGRGGETQY,TRBV6-1,TRBD2
ASSLTGIQPQH,TRBV27,-
ASSSVGGGTEAF,TRBV19,-
ASATGGPSTTQY,TRBV5-6,TRBD1
ATSRDQEQF,TRBV15,-
ASSFSARGNQPQH,TRBV13,-
ASSLEGELRLYEQY,TRBV5-1,-
ASTLTRRDSQETQY,TRBV6-6,-
ASSLGQPNTEAF,TRBV13,-
ASSPGTGDQPQH,TRBV18,TRBD1
AISESGNPEAF,TRBV10-3,-
ASSSGTGVYEQY,TRBV28,TRBD1
ASSGGTEPGYT,TRBV27,-
ASIPGAGGRAGELF,TRBV19,TRBD2
AWSVRTGGSGYT,TRBV30,TRBD1
ASRDRGSYEQY,TRBV18,TRBD1
ASSPGPGQGSHAEY,TRBV5-4,TRBD1
AVREGDSGNTIY,TRBV5-4,-
ASSQIGGPHPKDTEAF,TRBV4-1,-
ASRVRTGPGYGYT,TRBV6-5,TRBD1
ASSPSGGNNEQF,TRBV19,TRBD2
ASSFVSGSGELF,TRBV5-1,TRBD2
SVAVEREAF,TRBV29-1,-
ASSSPADRAYTEAF,TRBV11-2,-
ASSPGTSDTQY,TRBV2,-
ASSPLGGADTQY,TRBV7-7,-
ASSVRASLNTGELF,TRBV9,-
ANTGDTEAF,TRBV7-9,TRBD1
ASSLGTPSGPGTGELF,TRBV5-1,TRBD2
ASSDERDRVTDTQY,TRBV9,TRBD2
ASSLVGVSREGAKEQY,TRBV7-8,-
ASSLLAGSYNEQF,TRBV27,TRBD2
ASSLDRGKNTEAF,TRBV5-1,-
SVEDQRDYEQY,TRBV29-1,-
ASSLLSPSGPYNEQF,TRBV28,TRBD2
ASSQDGHSPKETQY,TRBV14,-
ASSASSGTYNEQF,TRBV6-4,TRBD2
ASTRGPGQGNTEAF,TRBV9,TRBD1
ASSVADSRETQY,TRBV9,-
ASSQLQGANGYT,TRBV14,TRBD1
ASSSPGQGKLEQF,TRBV7-6,TRBD1
SVRLDRGGYGYT,TRBV29-1,TRBD1
ASRLSWAGDNEQF,TRBV25-1,TRBD2
ASSFRQGNQPQH,TRBV28,-
SVGVAGGGNTQY,TRBV29-1,TRBD2
ASSLRDRVSSGANVLT,TRBV4-1,TRBD1
ASSFGWEAF,TRBV6-6,-
ASSMGAGDGQF,TRBV19,-
ASSLRDREFGQPQH,TRBV28,TRBD1
ASSSERDGPNEQF,TRBV13,TRBD2